This entry lists 26 T cell receptor beta chains sequenced from one sample in a study of beta chain features in type 1 diabetes. Findings and limits, study-wide: All four CD4+ subsets from Type 1 diabetes patients carried moderately but significantly shorter TCRB CDR3s.

Their recognized antigens are unknown. The study reverse transcribed the entire isolated RNA, so it sequenced expressed TCRB transcripts. Assay used: immunoSEQ multiplex PCR; TCRdb lists only in-frame clones, some missing. The sample records 310,000 or so clones, approximately 16% being singletons. Material for sequencing was naive CD4+ T cells from blood. These TCRs come from a man between 18 and 29 years old with type 1 diabetes.

V usage is TRBV28 and J usage is TRBJ2-7; 11 nucleotides agree with TRBD2. The CDR3 loop spans 17 amino acids. Germline-derived CDR1 and CDR2 are MDHEN and SYDVKM. V shed 2 bases, J shed 5 bases, and the junction held 11 bases outside the gene matches. The chain's CDR3 is CASSLTNPLAGGNEQYF. As DNA, the CDR3 is TGTGCCAGCAGTTTAACCAACCCCCTAGCGGGAGGTAACGAGCAGTACTTC.

The genes are TRBV30 and TRBJ2-1; D is unresolved. The CDR3 length is 15 residues. CDR1 is GTSNPN, CDR2 SVGIG, per germline (reference sequence). V shed 0 bases and J shed 4 bases, with 13 bases lying between them. CDR3 coding DNA: TGTGCCTGGAGTGTGTTAGATCCAACTTACAATGAGCAGTTCTTC. It encodes CAWSVLDPTYNEQFF.

The CDR3 here is CASSVGGGLSEAFF. The CDR3 DNA reads as TGTGCCAGCAGCGTAGGGGGGGGACTCTCTGAAGCTTTCTTT. The rearrangement uses TRBV9 and TRBJ1-1, with D perhaps matching TRBD1 (5 bases). The CDR3 has 14 residues. V lost 0 bases to trimming and J lost 6 bases, with 12 bases between them. CDR1 and CDR2 (germline): SGDLS, YYNGEE.

This clone occurred a few times. The chain uses TRBV5-1 and TRBJ2-7; D not resolved. Germline values: CDR1 SGHRS, CDR2 YFSETQ. Between the trimmed V and J ends, which lost 2 bases and 3 bases, there was a span of 12 bases. The length of the CDR3 is 14 residues. CDR3 nucleotides: TGCGCCAGCAGCTTCCGAGACGGAGACTACGAGCAGTACTTC. Amino acids: CASSFRDGDYEQYF.

The table lists this clone with a few counts. The chain is built from TRBV7-9 and TRBJ2-7; TRBD1 agrees at 10 bases. The CDR3 runs to 15 residues. Germline V CDR1 and CDR2: SEHNR, FQNEAQ (reference sequence). V shed 5 bases, J shed 2 bases, and the junction held 6 bases outside the gene matches. The chain's CDR3 is CASSDRGPGTYEQYF. In nucleotides, the CDR3 is TGTGCCAGCAGCGACAGGGGGCCGGGTACCTACGAGCAGTACTTC.

This clone was seen just once. The chain links TRBV18 to TRBJ2-5; tentative D call: TRBD2 (7 bases). This CDR3 is built from 16 residues. V was clipped by 2 bases and J by 4 bases, with 17 bases between them. CDR1 and CDR2 (germline): KGHSH, LQKENI. The CDR3 region has the DNA TGTGCCAGCTCACCATTGACCGGGGGGCCGGGAGAGACCCAGTACTTC. It yields the protein CASSPLTGGPGETQYF.

This chain links TRBV4-3 with TRBJ2-1; D might be TRBD1 (5 bases). Germline CDR1 LGHNA, CDR2 YSLEER. This CDR3 comprises 14 residues. Trimming removed 1 base at V and 4 bases at J, with 8 bases between. Here the CDR3 DNA reads TGCGCCAGCAGCCAAGGTCCAGGGTACAATGAGCAGTTCTTC. This codes for CASSQGPGYNEQFF.

The V gene is TRBV5-6, the J gene TRBJ2-1; 11 positions agree with TRBD2. The V gene end was trimmed by 3 bases and the J gene end by 4 bases; junction bases not matched to a gene: 3. Germline V lookup: CDR1 SGHDT, CDR2 YYEEEE. The CDR3 consists of 15 residues. The CDR3 nucleotides are TGTGCCAGCAGCTCGGGACTAGCGGAATACAATGAGCAGTTCTTC. It translates to CASSSGLAEYNEQFF.

V and J are TRBV6-6 and TRBJ2-5, with no clear D. V gave up 6 bases and J gave up 9 bases, with 26 bases separating them. This CDR3 is built from 16 residues. Germline V lookup: CDR1 MNHNY, CDR2 SVGAGI (reference sequence). The DNA of the CDR3 is TGTGCCAGCAGCTCCTCCCACACCGGGTCCCCCCGAGCCCAGTACTTC. Amino acids: CASSSSHTGSPRAQYF.

The chain combines TRBV28 with TRBJ1-2; 7 nucleotides agree with TRBD1. The CDR3 totals 14 residues. Per the germline V gene, CDR1 is MDHEN and CDR2 is SYDVKM. Germline trimming cut 6 bases from V and 4 bases from J; bases unmatched to any gene: 8. This CDR3 reads CASSSTGESYGYTF. The CDR3, as DNA: TGTGCCAGCAGCAGTACAGGGGAGAGCTATGGCTACACCTTC.

This clone was observed a few times. This chain connects TRBV29-1 to TRBJ2-3, with a tentative D call TRBD2 (5 bases). This CDR3 is built from 12 residues. The V end lost 5 bases, the J end lost 2 bases, and 8 bases lay between the germline ends. The germline CDR1 and CDR2 sequences are SQVTM and ANQGSEA. CDR3 nucleotide sequence: TGCAGCGTTCGGGATTTCACAGATACGCAGTATTTT. Its protein is CSVRDFTDTQYF.

The sample holds a few counts of this clone. This chain links TRBV5-1 with TRBJ2-7; 7 bases are shared with TRBD2. Trimming cost V 0 bases and J 0 bases; bases outside gene matches: 9. The CDR3 contains 17 residues. Germline-derived CDR1 and CDR2 are SGHRS and YFSETQ. CDR3 sequence: CASSLGLAGSTSYEQYF. CDR3 DNA sequence: TGCGCCAGCAGCTTGGGCTTAGCGGGCTCCACCTCCTACGAGCAGTACTTC.

V usage is TRBV7-2 and J usage is TRBJ2-7; TRBD1 aligns across 7 bases. The germline V gene encodes CDR1 SGHTA and CDR2 FQGNSA. V lost 3 bases to trimming and J lost 1 base; unmatched junction nucleotides: 9. The CDR3 sequence is 16 residues long. The CDR3 sequence is CASSFLYGQESYEQYF. The CDR3 coding sequence is TGTGCCAGCAGCTTCCTCTACGGACAGGAGTCCTACGAGCAGTACTTC.

This clone was picked up a small number of times. The chain recombines TRBV28 with TRBJ1-6, with D uncertain. CDR1 is MDHEN, CDR2 SYDVKM, per germline. Trimming left V 6 bases short and J 14 bases short, with 14 bases between. This CDR3 has 12 residues. CDR3 sequence: CASSKPGKALHF. The CDR3 region has the DNA TGTGCCAGCAGCAAGCCGGGAAAAGCCCTCCACTTT.

This chain connects TRBV30 to TRBJ2-1, with 8 nucleotides matching TRBD1. V lost 0 bases and J lost 1; bases outside the gene matches: 8. Germline V lookup: CDR1 GTSNPN, CDR2 SVGIG (reference sequence). CDR3 size: 17 residues. This CDR3 is CAWSVRRTGRSYNEQFF. In DNA, the CDR3 is TGTGCCTGGAGTGTACGCAGGACAGGGAGGTCCTACAATGAGCAGTTCTTC.

V usage is TRBV11-2 and J usage is TRBJ2-7; 7 bases align to TRBD2. In germline, CDR1 is SGHAT, CDR2 FQNNGV. The CDR3 spans 15 residues. V trimming: 5 bases; J trimming: 5 bases; junction bases outside the gene matches: 12. For the CDR3, the DNA is TGTGCCAGCAGCCGGACTAGTCGCTGGCCTAACGAGCAGTACTTC. It specifies CASSRTSRWPNEQYF.

The gene calls are TRBV23-1 and TRBJ1-1; TRBD1 aligns across 7 bases. TRBV23-1 is placed among ORFs of uncertain function. This CDR3 comprises 17 residues. Trimming took 3 bases from V and 3 from J; bases not matched to a gene: 13. The DNA of the CDR3 is TGCGCCAGCAGTCAGAACGGGACAGTCGGGTCATACACTGAAGCTTTCTTT. Protein product: CASSQNGTVGSYTEAFF.

This clone came up a few times. The CDR3 DNA reads as TGCGCCAGCAGCTTGGGCGGGCGGTTAGGCACAGATACGCAGTATTTT. This translates into CASSLGGRLGTDTQYF. V usage is TRBV5-1 and J usage is TRBJ2-3; the D gene is possibly TRBD2 (5 bases). Trimming shortened V by 0 bases and J by 1 base, and 12 bases separated the two germline ends. Germline CDR1 SGHRS, CDR2 YFSETQ. The length of the CDR3 is 16 residues.

The chain uses TRBV9 and TRBJ1-1, with a weak D call TRBD1 (6 bases). The V end lost 3 bases, the J end lost 0 bases, and 9 bases lay between the germline ends. Looked up from germline, CDR1 is SGDLS and CDR2 is YYNGEE. The CDR3 covers 14 residues. CDR3 sequence: CASSADSLNTEAFF. CDR3 nucleotide sequence: TGTGCCAGCAGCGCGGACAGCCTGAACACTGAAGCTTTCTTT.

The rearrangement links TRBV7-9 to TRBJ1-1; TRBD1 might be the D (6 bases). The CDR3 is made up of 15 amino acids. CDR1 and CDR2 (germline): SEHNR, FQNEAQ (reference sequence). V lost 5 bases and J lost 5, with 18 bases in between. The CDR3 loop is CASSPASGGLTEAFF. The CDR3 DNA is TGTGCCAGCAGCCCAGCCTCGGGGGGCCTGACTGAAGCTTTCTTT.

V gene TRBV7-9 combines with J gene TRBJ2-1, with D unclear. This CDR3 is built from 12 residues. V dropped 1 base and J dropped 10 bases, with 8 bases sitting between them. In germline, CDR1 is SEHNR, CDR2 FQNEAQ (reference sequence). CDR3 nucleotides: TGTGCCAGCAGCTTAGATAGAAACGAGCAGTTCTTC. Translated, it gives CASSLDRNEQFF.

Regarding this clone: The same CDR3 can be traced to other DNA sequences in this sample. The genes are TRBV29-1 and TRBJ1-1, with 8 bases aligning to TRBD1. V lost 6 bases and J lost 0; bases outside the gene matches: 3. The germline V gene has CDR1 SQVTM and CDR2 ANQGSEA. CDR3 length: 13 residues. The CDR3 loop reads CSVGQVLNTEAFF. The CDR3 DNA is TGCAGCGTGGGACAGGTTCTGAACACTGAAGCTTTCTTT.

The chain combines TRBV7-2 with TRBJ2-7; TRBD1 agrees at 7 bases. V shed 7 bases and J 4 bases; nucleotides not matched to a gene: 10. This CDR3 region has 14 residues. From germline, CDR1 is SGHTA and CDR2 FQGNSA. The chain's CDR3 is CASTYTGDGYEQYF. The DNA for the CDR3 is TGTGCCAGCACCTACACAGGGGACGGGTACGAGCAGTACTTC.

This clone was seen a handful of times. V is TRBV2 and J is TRBJ1-1; possibly TRBD1 for D (5 bases). The V and J ends lost 4 bases and 2 bases respectively, with 8 bases between them. In germline, CDR1 is SNHLY, CDR2 FYNNEI. CDR3 length: 13 residues. CDR3 sequence: CASSGQSNTEAFF. In DNA, the CDR3 is TGTGCCAGCAGTGGACAGTCTAACACTGAAGCTTTCTTT. The complete variable domain, with remaining parts taken from reference TRBV2 and TRBJ1-1, reads EPEVTQTPSHQVTQMGQEVILRCVPISNHLYFYWYRQILGQKVEFLVSFYNNEISEKSEIFDDQFSVERPDGSNFTLKIRSTKLEDSAMYFCASSGQSNTEAFFGQGTRLTVV.

This clone was found a few times. V and J are TRBV30 and TRBJ2-7; D ambiguous. The CDR3 contains 14 residues. Germline V lookup: CDR1 GTSNPN, CDR2 SVGIG (reference sequence). Trimming took 0 bases from V and 2 from J, leaving 11 bases between them. DNA for the CDR3: TGTGCCTGGAGTGTCGGTCCAGGCCCCTACGAGCAGTACTTC. Its protein product is CAWSVGPGPYEQYF.

V is TRBV30 and J is TRBJ2-3, with 7 bases lining up with TRBD1. V lost 5 bases, J lost 7 bases, and 9 bases stayed unmatched. Germline-derived CDR1 and CDR2 are GTSNPN and SVGIG (reference sequence). The CDR3 has 13 residues. The CDR3 sequence is CAWAPKGAHTQYF. The CDR3 DNA sequence: TGTGCCTGGGCCCCTAAGGGGGCCCATACGCAGTATTTT.